This T cell receptor (beta chain) was sequenced for a study of blood T cell repertoires in COVID-19. Study as a whole: PBMCs, B-cell-depleted T cells, or T cells provided the cDNA or gDNA that made up the material.

CDR3 length: 17 residues. Germline V gene sequence: CDR1 SGHAT, CDR2 FQNNGV. V lost 5 bases and J lost 3, with 22 bases in between. Profiled with immunoSEQ multiplex PCR; TCRdb holds only in-frame clones, not every one. The sample includes about 260,000 clones, roughly 86% of them seen just once. This chain joins TRBV11-2 and TRBJ1-2; D gene ambiguous. The source of this sequence is a man in his forties or fifties who had recovered from COVID-19. The sequencing input was peripheral blood. The CDR3, as DNA: TGTGCCAGCAGCACATACCGTCGTGCAGGCTGGGACTATGGCTACACCTTC. It yields the protein CASSTYRRAGWDYGYTF. The entire variable domain, with the rest obtained from reference TRBV11-2 and TRBJ1-2, is as follows: EAGVAQSPRYKIIEKRQSVAFWCNPISGHATLYWYQQILGQGPKLLIQFQNNGVVDDSQLPKDRFSAERLKGVDSTLKIQPAKLEDSAVYLCASSTYRRAGWDYGYTFGSGTRLTVV.